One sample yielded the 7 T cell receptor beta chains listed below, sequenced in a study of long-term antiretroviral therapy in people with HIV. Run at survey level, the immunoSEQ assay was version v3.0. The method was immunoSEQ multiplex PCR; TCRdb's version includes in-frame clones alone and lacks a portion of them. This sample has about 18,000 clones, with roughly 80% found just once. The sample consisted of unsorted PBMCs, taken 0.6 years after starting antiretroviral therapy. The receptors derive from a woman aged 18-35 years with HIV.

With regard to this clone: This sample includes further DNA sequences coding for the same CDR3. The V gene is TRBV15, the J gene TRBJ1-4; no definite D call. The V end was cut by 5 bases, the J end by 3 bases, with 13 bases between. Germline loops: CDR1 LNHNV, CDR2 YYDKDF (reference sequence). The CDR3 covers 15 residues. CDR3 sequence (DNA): TGTGCCACCAGCTCTTCAGGAGCCTCTAATGAAAAACTGTTTTTT. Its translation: CATSSSGASNEKLFF. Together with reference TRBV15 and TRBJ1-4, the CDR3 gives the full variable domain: DAMVIQNPRYQVTQFGKPVTLSCSQTLNHNVMYWYQQKSSQAPKLLFHYYDKDFNNEADTPDNFQSRRPNTSFCFLDIRSPGLGDTAMYLCATSSSGASNEKLFFGSGTQLSVL.

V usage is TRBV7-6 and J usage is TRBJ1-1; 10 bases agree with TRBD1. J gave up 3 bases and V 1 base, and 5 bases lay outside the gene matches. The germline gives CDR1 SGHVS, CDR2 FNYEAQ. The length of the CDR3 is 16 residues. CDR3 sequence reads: CASSLGQGAVYTEAFF. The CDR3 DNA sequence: TGTGCCAGCAGCTTAGGACAGGGGGCGGTCTACACTGAAGCTTTCTTT.

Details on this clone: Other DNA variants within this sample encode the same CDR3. CDR3 sequence (DNA): TGCAGCTTTGTCGGGCTAGCGGAGAATGAGCAGTTCTTC. This codes for CSFVGLAENEQFF. The chain uses TRBV29-1 and TRBJ2-1; 7 nucleotides match TRBD2. The V gene end was trimmed by 8 bases and the J gene end by 7 bases; junction bases not matched to a gene: 11. The CDR3 has 13 amino acids. Germline CDR1 reads SQVTM; CDR2 reads ANQGSEA.

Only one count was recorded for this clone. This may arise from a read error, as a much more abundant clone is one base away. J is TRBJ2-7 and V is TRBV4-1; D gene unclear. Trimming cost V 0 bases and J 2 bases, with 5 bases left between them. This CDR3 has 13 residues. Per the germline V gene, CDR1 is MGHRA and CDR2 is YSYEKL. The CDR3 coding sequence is TGCGCCAGCAGCCAAGACAGGACCTACGAGCAGTACTTC. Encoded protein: CASSQDRTYEQYF.

The CDR3 DNA sequence: TGTGCCAGCAGTTTGGGCGCGGGTACCCACACTGAAGCTTTCTTT. Translation gives CASSLGAGTHTEAFF. The chain links TRBV27 to TRBJ1-1; no clear D gene. Looked up from germline, CDR1 is MNHEY and CDR2 is SMNVEV (reference sequence). The CDR3 spans 15 residues. With 3 bases removed from V and 3 bases from J, the gap between germline ends came to 14 bases.

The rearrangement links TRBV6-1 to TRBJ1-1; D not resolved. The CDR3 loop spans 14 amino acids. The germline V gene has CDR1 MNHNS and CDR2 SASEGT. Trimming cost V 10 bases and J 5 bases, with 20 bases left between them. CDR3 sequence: CATLRGPGGTEAFF. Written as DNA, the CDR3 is TGTGCCACCCTCAGAGGCCCGGGCGGGACTGAAGCTTTCTTT.

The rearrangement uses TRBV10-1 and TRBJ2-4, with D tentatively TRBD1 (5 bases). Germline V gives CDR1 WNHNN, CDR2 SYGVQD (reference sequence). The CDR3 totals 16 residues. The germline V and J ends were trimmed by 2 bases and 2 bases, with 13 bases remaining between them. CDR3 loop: CASSENNRYTKNIQYF. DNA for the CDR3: TGCGCCAGCAGTGAGAATAACAGGTACACCAAAAACATTCAGTACTTC.